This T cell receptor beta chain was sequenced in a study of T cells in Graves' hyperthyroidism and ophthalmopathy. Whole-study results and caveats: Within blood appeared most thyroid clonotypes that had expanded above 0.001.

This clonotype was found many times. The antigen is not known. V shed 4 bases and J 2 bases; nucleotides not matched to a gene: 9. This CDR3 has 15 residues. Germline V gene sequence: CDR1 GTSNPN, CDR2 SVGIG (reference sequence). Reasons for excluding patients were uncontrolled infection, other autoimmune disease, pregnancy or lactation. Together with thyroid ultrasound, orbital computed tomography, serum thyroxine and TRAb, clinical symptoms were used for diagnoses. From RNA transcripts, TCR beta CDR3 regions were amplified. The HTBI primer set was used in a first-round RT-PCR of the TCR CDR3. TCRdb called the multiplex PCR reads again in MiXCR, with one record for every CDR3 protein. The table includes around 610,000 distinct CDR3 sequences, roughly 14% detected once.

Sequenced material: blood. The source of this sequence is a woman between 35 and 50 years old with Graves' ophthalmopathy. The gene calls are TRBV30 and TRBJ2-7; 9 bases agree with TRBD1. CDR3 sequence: CAWTTGQGPTYEQYF. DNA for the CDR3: TGTGCCTGGACTACTGGACAGGGGCCGACCTACGAGCAGTACTTC.